The entry below describes one T cell receptor (beta chain). It was with a sample-barcoded 5' primer and a J-beta primer mix that a second PCR of roughly 6 to 12 cycles was run. Each cDNA molecule, via a template-switch adaptor with 12 random nucleotides, was tagged. TCRdb re-called the 5' RACE reads through MiXCR, storing one row per CDR3 protein. The sample comprises 1.2 million to 1.5 million distinct CDR3 sequences, approximately 59% of which are singletons, and 5.5% to 8% rests with the top ten. The data are from a study of blood T cells in healthy people across ages. The CDR3 totals 15 residues. Germline assignment: CDR1 SGHAT and CDR2 FQNNGV. Trimming pared 5 bases from V and 0 bases from J, leaving 11 bases between.

Sequencing was carried out using blood. The rearrangement links TRBV11-2 to TRBJ2-4; D unclear. The receptor comes from a man aged 18 to 29 in good health. The CDR3 spells CASSLVKTAKNIQYF. Written as DNA, the CDR3 is TGTGCCAGCAGCCTGGTTAAGACAGCCAAAAACATTCAGTACTTC.